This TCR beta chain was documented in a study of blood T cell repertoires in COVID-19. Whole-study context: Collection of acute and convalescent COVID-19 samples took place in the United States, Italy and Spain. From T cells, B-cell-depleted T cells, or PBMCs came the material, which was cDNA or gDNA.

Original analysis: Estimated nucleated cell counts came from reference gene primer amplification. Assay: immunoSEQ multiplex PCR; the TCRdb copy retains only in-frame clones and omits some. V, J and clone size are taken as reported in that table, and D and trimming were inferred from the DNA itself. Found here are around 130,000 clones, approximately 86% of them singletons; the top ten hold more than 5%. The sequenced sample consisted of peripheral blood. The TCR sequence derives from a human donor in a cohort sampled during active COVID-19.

The CDR3 DNA reads TGTGCCAGTAGTTATGGGACAGCCAATTCACCCCTCCACTTT. Its protein is CASSYGTANSPLHF. The chain employs TRBV19 and TRBJ1-6, with 7 bases matching TRBD1. Germline V gene lookup returns CDR1 LNHDA and CDR2 SQIVND (reference sequence). The junction had 5 bases not matched to a gene; V was cut back by 5 bases and J by 7 bases. The CDR3 is 14 amino acids. The full variable domain, its missing parts supplied by reference TRBV19 and TRBJ1-6, is DGGITQSPKYLFRKEGQNVTLSCEQNLNHDAMYWYRQDPGQGLRLIYYSQIVNDFQKGDIAEGYSVSREKKESFPLTVTSAQKNPTAFYLCASSYGTANSPLHFGNGTRLTVT.